This T cell receptor (beta chain) appears in the sequencing data of a study of blood T cell repertoires in COVID-19. The wider study: The analysed material was cDNA or gDNA that came from T cells, B-cell-depleted T cells, or PBMCs.

This CDR3 contains 16 residues. The junction had 10 bases not matched to a gene; V was cut back by 5 bases and J by 5 bases. Germline CDR1 reads SGHAT; CDR2 reads FQNNGV. In the authors' workflow: Quantification of nucleated cells was approximated via reference gene primer amplification. Sequencing was performed with immunoSEQ multiplex PCR; in TCRdb, only in-frame clones are kept and a portion is missing. V and J calls and clone size are copied from that table; D and trimming were computed from the DNA. The sample carries some 700,000 clones, 70% to 90% recorded once. The chain recombines TRBV11-2 with TRBJ2-2; 8 positions agree with TRBD1. The receptor comes from a woman in her late teens or twenties with acute or convalescent COVID-19. Sequencing input: peripheral blood. For the CDR3, the DNA is TGTGCCAGCAGCCACCCGGGACAGGTGGGAACCGGGGAGCTGTTTTTT. This sequence encodes CASSHPGQVGTGELFF.